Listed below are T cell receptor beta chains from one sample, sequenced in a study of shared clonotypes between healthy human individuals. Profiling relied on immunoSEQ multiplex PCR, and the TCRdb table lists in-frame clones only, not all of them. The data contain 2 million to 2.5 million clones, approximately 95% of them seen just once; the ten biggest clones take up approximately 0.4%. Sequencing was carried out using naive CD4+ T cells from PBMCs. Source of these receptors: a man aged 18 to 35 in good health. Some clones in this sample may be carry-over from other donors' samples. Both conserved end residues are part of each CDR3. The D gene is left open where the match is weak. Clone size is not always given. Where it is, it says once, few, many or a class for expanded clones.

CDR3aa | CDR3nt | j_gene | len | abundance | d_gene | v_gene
CASSPLAGLYNEQFF | TGTGCCAGCAGTCCTTTAGCGGGACTCTACAATGAGCAGTTCTTC | TRBJ2-1 | 15 | NA | TRBD2 | TRBV28
CASSQVFGSADTQYF | TGTGCCAGCAGCCAAGTTTTCGGGAGTGCAGATACGCAGTATTTT | TRBJ2-3 | 15 | once | NA | TRBV4-2
CAWSPRDGYTF | TGTGCCTGGAGTCCTCGGGATGGCTACACCTTC | TRBJ1-2 | 11 | NA | NA | TRBV30
CASSLGRDSRGGNEKLFF | TGCGCCAGCAGCTTGGGGAGGGACTCCCGTGGAGGCAATGAAAAACTGTTTTTT | TRBJ1-4 | 18 | NA | NA | TRBV5-1
CASSLKTVSPSGELFF | TGTGCCAGCAGCTTAAAAACGGTTTCGCCATCCGGGGAGCTGTTTTTT | TRBJ2-2 | 16 | NA | NA | TRBV7-3
CASSLVGGLDYEQYF | TGCGCCAGCAGCTTGGTGGGGGGTTTGGACTACGAGCAGTACTTC | TRBJ2-7 | 15 | NA | NA | TRBV5-1
CASRDLRRVAQYF | TGTGCCAGCAGGGACCTCCGAAGGGTAGCGCAGTACTTC | TRBJ2-7 | 13 | NA | NA | TRBV11-2
CASSSDRGEETQYF | TGTGCCAGCAGCTCAGACCGGGGGGAAGAGACCCAGTACTTC | TRBJ2-5 | 14 | NA | TRBD2 | TRBV7-9
CASSNPGLSLSYEQYF | TGCGCCAGCAGCAACCCCGGGCTCAGCCTTTCCTACGAGCAGTACTTC | TRBJ2-7 | 16 | NA | NA | TRBV5-1
CASSPGTSGRAGDTQYF | TGTGCCAGCAGCCCCGGGACTAGCGGGAGGGCCGGAGATACGCAGTATTTT | TRBJ2-3 | 17 | once | TRBD2 | TRBV28
CASSIRTYGYTF | TGTGCCAGCAGTATACGTACCTATGGCTACACCTTC | TRBJ1-2 | 12 | NA | NA | TRBV2
CASSQDTGHTGELFF | TGCGCCAGCAGCCAAGATACAGGGCACACCGGGGAGCTGTTTTTT | TRBJ2-2 | 15 | NA | NA | TRBV4-1
CASSLSGWGMNTEAFF | TGCGCCAGCAGCTTGTCAGGGTGGGGGATGAACACTGAAGCTTTCTTT | TRBJ1-1 | 16 | NA | NA | TRBV5-1
CASSLGTGTYGYTF | TGTGCCAGCAGTTTAGGGACAGGGACCTATGGCTACACCTTC | TRBJ1-2 | 14 | NA | TRBD1 | TRBV28
CASSKDGNTGELFF | TGTGCCAGCTCGAAGGACGGTAACACCGGGGAGCTGTTTTTT | TRBJ2-2 | 14 | NA | NA | TRBV18
CASRGQGNQPQHF | TGTGCCAGCAGGGGACAGGGGAATCAGCCCCAGCATTTT | TRBJ1-5 | 13 | few | TRBD1 | TRBV25-1
CASSSRLAGVLTDTQYF | TGTGCCAGCAGCTCTAGACTAGCGGGAGTCCTAACAGATACGCAGTATTTT | TRBJ2-3 | 17 | NA | TRBD2 | TRBV7-2
CASSTIQGRRTEAFF | TGTGCCAGTAGTACGATACAGGGGCGTAGGACTGAAGCTTTCTTT | TRBJ1-1 | 15 | NA | TRBD1 | TRBV19
CASSLDSASAQYF | TGTGCCAGCAGCTTAGACTCCGCCTCTGCGCAGTACTTC | TRBJ2-7 | 13 | NA | NA | TRBV7-9
CASSDKGGENTEAFF | TGTGCCAGCAGCGATAAGGGGGGGGAGAACACTGAAGCTTTCTTT | TRBJ1-1 | 15 | NA | NA | TRBV7-9
CASSPPGERGNTIYF | TGTGCCAGCAGTCCTCCAGGGGAACGTGGAAACACCATATATTTT | TRBJ1-3 | 15 | NA | NA | TRBV28
CAWSTRVYEKLFF | TGTGCCTGGAGTACCAGGGTTTATGAAAAACTGTTTTTT | TRBJ1-4 | 13 | NA | NA | TRBV30
CASSQGGAGGRQPQHF | TGCGCCAGCAGCCAGGGAGGGGCCGGGGGTAGACAGCCCCAGCATTTT | TRBJ1-5 | 16 | NA | NA | TRBV4-3
CASSPPPSGGSSYNEQFF | TGTGCCAGCAGCCCCCCCCCTAGCGGGGGGAGCTCCTACAATGAGCAGTTCTTC | TRBJ2-1 | 18 | NA | TRBD2 | TRBV11-2
CASSFGLPGTGELFF | TGTGCCAGCAGCTTCGGTCTCCCGGGGACCGGGGAGCTGTTTTTT | TRBJ2-2 | 15 | NA | NA | TRBV7-2
CASSQQGYEQYF | TGTGCCAGCAGTCAACAGGGATACGAGCAGTACTTC | TRBJ2-7 | 12 | once | NA | TRBV6-6
CASSKQGARYF | TGTGCCAGCAGTAAACAGGGCGCAAGGTATTTT | TRBJ2-3 | 11 | NA | NA | TRBV2
CAWRDGGNQPQHF | TGTGCCTGGAGGGACGGCGGCAATCAGCCCCAGCATTTT | TRBJ1-5 | 13 | NA | NA | TRBV30
CASSIRRTNTGELFF | TGTGCCAGTAGTATTAGGCGGACTAACACCGGGGAGCTGTTTTTT | TRBJ2-2 | 15 | NA | NA | TRBV19
CASSLQGWNQPQHF | TGTGCCAGCAGCTTACAGGGATGGAATCAGCCCCAGCATTTT | TRBJ1-5 | 14 | NA | NA | TRBV7-9
CASLDGGQPISGANVLTF | TGTGCCAGCCTCGACGGAGGACAGCCAATCTCTGGGGCCAACGTCCTGACTTTC | TRBJ2-6 | 18 | NA | NA | TRBV28
CSVAGTRGYEQYF | TGCAGCGTTGCCGGGACTAGGGGCTACGAGCAGTACTTC | TRBJ2-7 | 13 | NA | TRBD2 | TRBV29-1
CASSDGRGKNTEAFF | TGTGCCAGCAGTGACGGAAGGGGAAAGAACACTGAAGCTTTCTTT | TRBJ1-1 | 15 | NA | NA | TRBV6-4
CASSYGPGAGNYEQYF | TGTGCCAGCAGTTACGGGCCCGGGGCAGGGAACTACGAGCAGTACTTC | TRBJ2-7 | 16 | NA | NA | TRBV6-5
CASSLGTSPHEQYF | TGCGCCAGCAGCCTAGGGACTAGTCCCCACGAGCAGTACTTC | TRBJ2-7 | 14 | NA | TRBD2 | TRBV5-1
CASSLGPTPNTEAFF | TGTGCCAGCAGTTTAGGACCGACGCCGAACACTGAAGCTTTCTTT | TRBJ1-1 | 15 | NA | NA | TRBV27
CASSKIRGSLTDTQYF | TGTGCCAGCAGTAAGATTAGAGGGTCTCTCACAGATACGCAGTATTTT | TRBJ2-3 | 16 | NA | NA | TRBV27
CAWTGRRGRSGF | TGTGCCTGGACTGGGCGGAGGGGCCGCTCGGGCTTC | TRBJ2-7 | 12 | NA | NA | TRBV30
CAINGPGNTDTQYF | TGTGCCATCAATGGTCCAGGGAACACAGATACGCAGTATTTT | TRBJ2-3 | 14 | NA | NA | TRBV10-3
CASSFGQGEAQPQHF | TGTGCCAGCAGTTTTGGGCAGGGAGAAGCCCAGCCCCAGCATTTT | TRBJ1-5 | 15 | NA | NA | TRBV7-8
CASSTDRGLHEQYF | TGTGCCAGCAGTACGGACAGGGGGCTCCACGAGCAGTACTTC | TRBJ2-7 | 14 | NA | TRBD1 | TRBV2